Below are 23 T cell receptor beta chains sequenced from a single sample in a study of radiotherapy plus CTLA-4 blockade in lung cancer. The assay was immunoSEQ multiplex PCR, and TCRdb's table has in-frame clones only and misses some. The table includes 62,000 or so clones, around 80% detected once. Sequencing was performed on peripheral blood, taken from a patient treated with radiotherapy plus ipilimumab. These receptors came from a human donor with non-small cell lung cancer who had a complete response to radiotherapy plus ipilimumab.

This clone occurred a few times. The chain is built from TRBV7-9 and TRBJ1-2; TRBD1 aligns across 9 bases. This CDR3 has 15 residues. Losses at the gene ends were 5 bases for V and 2 bases for J; bases not matched to a gene: 6. Germline CDR1 is SEHNR and CDR2 is FQNEAQ (reference sequence). Here the CDR3 reads CASSPTGTGNYGYTF. The CDR3 coding sequence is TGTGCCAGCAGCCCCACCGGGACAGGGAACTATGGCTACACCTTC.

J is TRBJ2-1 and V is TRBV9; 10 nucleotides line up with TRBD2. V was pared by 0 bases and J by 7 bases, with 7 bases of the junction left unmatched. The germline V gene has CDR1 SGDLS and CDR2 YYNGEE. The CDR3 consists of 16 residues. The CDR3 loop reads CASSVELAGARNEQFF. In nucleotides, the CDR3 is TGTGCCAGCAGCGTAGAGCTAGCGGGAGCACGGAATGAGCAGTTCTTC.

The chain employs TRBV5-6 and TRBJ2-7; 7 nucleotides match TRBD2. CDR1 is SGHDT and CDR2 is YYEEEE in the germline V gene. The CDR3 is made up of 16 amino acids. After removal of 2 bases from V and 2 bases from J, the junction contained 10 bases not matched to a gene. The CDR3 sequence: CASSFLKGLAAYEQYV. The CDR3 nucleotides read TGTGCCAGCAGCTTCCTTAAGGGCCTAGCGGCCTACGAGCAGTACGTC.

J is TRBJ2-3 and V is TRBV5-6; D is possibly TRBD1 or TRBD2 (6 bases each). The germline V and J ends were trimmed by 1 base and 0 bases, with 9 bases remaining between them. CDR1 is SGHDT and CDR2 is YYEEEE in the germline V gene. The CDR3 is made up of 15 amino acids. For the CDR3, the DNA is TGTGCCAGCAGCTTGCGGGGGCTCAGCACAGATACGCAGTATTTT. It codes for CASSLRGLSTDTQYF.

The chain joins TRBV5-6 to TRBJ1-2, with 9 positions matching TRBD1. The CDR3 loop spans 16 amino acids. With 6 bases clipped from V and 2 bases from J, the junction kept 11 bases outside the gene matches. CDR1 is SGHDT and CDR2 is YYEEEE in the germline V gene. The CDR3 loop is CASTTGGFNLNYGYTF. CDR3 nucleotide sequence: TGTGCCAGCACGACAGGGGGGTTCAACTTGAACTATGGCTACACCTTC.

The chain links TRBV10-3 to TRBJ1-2; 7 bases map to TRBD1. Trimming at V came to 2 bases and at J to 4 bases, leaving 10 bases not matched to a gene. The CDR3 extends over 16 amino acids. CDR1 and CDR2 (germline): ENHRY, SYGVKD. This chain's CDR3 is CAISEPGQDSGYGYTF. The DNA for the CDR3 is TGTGCCATCAGTGAGCCCGGACAGGATTCTGGCTATGGCTACACCTTC.

The chain couples TRBV9 to TRBJ2-4; 11 positions agree with TRBD2. From germline, CDR1 is SGDLS and CDR2 YYNGEE. The CDR3 consists of 15 residues. The J segment lost 6 bases and the V segment lost 2 bases, leaving 4 bases of the junction unmatched. This CDR3 reads CASSVSGREANIQYF. The CDR3 coding sequence is TGTGCCAGCAGCGTTAGCGGGAGGGAGGCAAACATTCAGTACTTC.

This clone was detected only once. V and J are TRBV30 and TRBJ1-2; D may be TRBD1 (6 bases). With 5 bases removed from V and 6 bases from J, the gap between germline ends came to 28 bases. CDR1 is GTSNPN, CDR2 SVGIG, per germline (reference sequence). This CDR3 spans 17 amino acids. This chain's CDR3 is CAWEGFKLDSGEHGYTF. DNA of the CDR3: TGTGCCTGGGAGGGTTTCAAACTGGACAGCGGAGAACATGGCTACACCTTC. Using reference TRBV30 and TRBJ1-2 for the parts outside the CDR3, the full variable domain is SQTIHQWPATLVQPVGSPLSLECTVEGTSNPNLYWYRQAAGRGLQLLFYSVGIGQISSEVPQNLSASRPQDRQFILSSKKLLLSDSGFYLCAWEGFKLDSGEHGYTFGSGTRLTVV.

V gene TRBV5-1 combines with J gene TRBJ1-3; no reliable D call. There are 13 residues in the CDR3. CDR1 SGHRS and CDR2 YFSETQ come from the germline V gene. V lost 3 bases to trimming and J lost 0 bases, with 4 bases between them. CDR3 sequence: CASSSSSGNTIYF. In DNA, the CDR3 is TGCGCCAGCAGCTCTAGCTCTGGAAACACCATATATTTT.

The V gene is TRBV6-5, the J gene TRBJ1-6; D ambiguous. CDR1 and CDR2 (germline): MNHEY, SVGAGI. This CDR3 is built from 14 residues. Trimming removed 9 bases from V and 0 bases from J, with 9 bases in between. DNA of the CDR3: TGTGCCAGTCGAGGGAGCTCCTATAATTCACCCCTCCACTTT. This gives the protein CASRGSSYNSPLHF.

The chain uses TRBV2 and TRBJ2-1; 15 bases fit TRBD2. V gave up 3 bases and J gave up 12 bases; unmatched junction bases: 3. The CDR3 is 14 amino acids. The V gene's germline CDR1 is SNHLY and CDR2 FYNNEI. The CDR3 sequence is CASSEGLAGGWQFF. The CDR3 DNA reads TGTGCCAGCAGTGAGGGACTAGCGGGAGGATGGCAGTTCTTC.

Comment on this clone: Compared with germline, one end of the junction differs, possibly owing to a read error. The rearrangement joins TRBV2 to TRBJ1-1; D possibly corresponds to TRBD1 (6 bases). Germline loops: CDR1 SNHLY, CDR2 FYNNEI. The CDR3 extends over 15 amino acids. The CDR3 sequence: CANSESPGANTEAFF. For the CDR3, the DNA is TGTGCCAACAGTGAATCGCCAGGGGCGAACACTGAAGCTTTCTTT. Drawing the rest from reference TRBV2 and TRBJ1-1, the complete variable domain is EPEVTQTPSHQVTQMGQEVILRCVPISNHLYFYWYRQILGQKVEFLVSFYNNEISEKSEIFDDQFSVERPDGSNFTLKIRSTKLEDSAMYFCANSESPGANTEAFFGQGTRLTVV.

The chain couples TRBV30 to TRBJ2-2; D possibly corresponds to TRBD2 (7 bases). Trimming cost V 8 bases and J 0 bases, with 16 bases left between them. CDR1 is GTSNPN, CDR2 SVGIG, per germline (reference sequence). There are 15 residues in the CDR3. The CDR3 DNA reads TGTGCCGGGAAGGGGGGGCTTGCGAACACCGGGGAGCTGTTTTTT. Translated: CAGKGGLANTGELFF.

The V call is TRBV4-3, the J call TRBJ2-3; 7 positions agree with TRBD2. V was clipped by 0 bases and J by 7 bases; unmatched bases: 10. This CDR3 contains 16 residues. Germline-derived CDR1 and CDR2 are LGHNA and YSLEER. CDR3: CASSQDTLAVRNTQYF. The CDR3 DNA reads as TGCGCCAGCAGCCAAGATACGCTAGCGGTTCGAAATACGCAGTATTTT.

This clone was seen more than once but under ten times. The V call is TRBV5-8, the J call TRBJ2-7; D may be TRBD2 (6 bases). Trimming removed 0 bases at V and 3 bases at J, with 13 bases between. Germline CDR1 reads SGHTS; CDR2 reads YDEGEE. This CDR3 is 15 amino acids long. The CDR3 protein is CASSLGGYSGYEQYV. DNA of the CDR3: TGTGCCAGCAGCTTGGGGGGGTATAGCGGCTACGAGCAGTACGTC.

The chain employs TRBV19 and TRBJ2-1, with 8 nucleotides matching TRBD2. The CDR3 has 13 residues. Germline CDR1 and CDR2: LNHDA and SQIVND (reference sequence). J was trimmed by 7 bases and V by 3 bases; bases with no gene match: 2. The CDR3, as DNA: TGTGCCAGTAGTATTAGCGGGAAGAATGAGCAGTTCTTC. This encodes CASSISGKNEQFF.

The chain employs TRBV30 and TRBJ1-1; the match to TRBD1 covers 9 bases. The CDR3 spans 14 residues. V was pared by 4 bases and J by 4 bases, with 7 bases of the junction left unmatched. Looked up from germline, CDR1 is GTSNPN and CDR2 is SVGIG (reference sequence). The CDR3 region has the DNA TGTGCCTGGAAACAGGGGGCGCGAATCACTGAAGCTTTCTTT. Protein sequence: CAWKQGARITEAFF.

V and J are TRBV30 and TRBJ2-1; D call uncertain. The germline V and J ends were trimmed by 2 bases and 5 bases, with 13 bases remaining between them. The CDR3 has 14 amino acids. Germline CDR1 GTSNPN, CDR2 SVGIG (reference sequence). CDR3 loop: CAWSTSADNNEQFF. The CDR3 DNA reads as TGTGCCTGGAGTACCTCGGCAGACAACAATGAGCAGTTCTTC.

J is TRBJ2-7 and V is TRBV5-4; the D gene is possibly TRBD2 (5 bases). From germline, CDR1 is SGHNT and CDR2 YYREEE (reference sequence). V was cut by 10 bases and J by 3 bases, with 20 bases left in between. The CDR3 runs 14 residues. Written as DNA, the CDR3 is TGTGCCTTCCAACGTCCCGGGGTATTCTACGAGCAGTACTTC. Protein: CAFQRPGVFYEQYF.

The chain joins TRBV30 to TRBJ1-5; possible D gene TRBD1, 5 bases. Germline values: CDR1 GTSNPN, CDR2 SVGIG (reference sequence). V gave up 0 bases and J gave up 6 bases, with 12 bases separating them. The CDR3 loop spans 14 amino acids. CDR3 DNA: TGTGCCTGGAGTGTTATAGGGGATCGTCAGCCCCAGCATTTT. Protein sequence: CAWSVIGDRQPQHF.

This clone has a single count. The chain carries TRBV9 and TRBJ1-1, with a possible D match to TRBD1 (5 bases). Germline V lookup: CDR1 SGDLS, CDR2 YYNGEE. The CDR3 sequence is 16 residues long. The V gene lost 2 bases and the J gene lost 1 base, with 15 bases spanning the gap. The CDR3 nucleotides are TGTGCCAGCAGCGTTCGGGGCGCCGCCGGGAACACTGAAGCTTTCTTT. It translates to CASSVRGAAGNTEAFF.

The chain joins TRBV6-1 to TRBJ1-5; D gene unclear. The CDR3 is made up of 14 amino acids. Per the germline V gene, CDR1 is MNHNS and CDR2 is SASEGT. Trimming removed 6 bases at V and 5 bases at J, with 14 bases between. In DNA form, the CDR3 reads TGTGCCAGCAGGCCTAGGAGTGAGTATCAGCCCCAGCATTTT. It is translated as CASRPRSEYQPQHF.

This chain connects TRBV14 to TRBJ1-2; 9 nucleotides agree with TRBD1. This CDR3 has 15 amino acids. Per germline, CDR1 SGHDN and CDR2 FVKESK. V shed 3 bases, J shed 8 bases, and the junction held 10 bases outside the gene matches. In DNA form, the CDR3 reads TGTGCCAGCAGCCATTTTAGGACAGGGGAGGAGGGCTACACCTTC. This translates into CASSHFRTGEEGYTF.